The sequence of this TCR beta chain was determined in a study of T-cell memory formation after mild COVID-19. Overall study: Clusters of TCRs were largely donor specific.

Constant-segment primers served in 5'RACE that generated TCR alpha and TCR beta cDNA libraries bearing sample barcodes and UMIs. TCRdb itself ran the 5' RACE reads through MiXCR, one entry per CDR3 protein. The table records under 300,000 distinct CDR3 sequences, roughly 10% of them present only once. V dropped 1 base and J dropped 6 bases, with 14 bases sitting between them. This CDR3 region has 15 residues. Germline lookup yields CDR1 LGHNA and CDR2 YNFKEQ. There are a few counts of this clonotype. Sequencing was carried out using PBMCs or a T cell subset sorted from them (not recorded which). The V gene is TRBV4-2, the J gene TRBJ2-3; perhaps TRBD2 as D (6 bases). The TCR comes from a man aged 18 to 29 who had mild COVID-19 (a few samples of this study predate the infection). Cell type and time point are not known. Here the CDR3 reads CASSQARDWTDTQYF. CDR3 DNA: TGTGCCAGCAGCCAAGCTCGGGACTGGACCGATACGCAGTATTTT.